This entry describes one T cell receptor (beta chain). This sample is drawn from a study of blood T cell repertoires in COVID-19. Whole-study context: The United States, Italy and Spain supplied acute and convalescent COVID-19 samples. From T cells, B-cell-depleted T cells, or PBMCs came the material, which was cDNA or gDNA.

Original processing methods: Amplification of reference gene primers provided the estimated nucleated cell counts. Here immunoSEQ multiplex PCR was the method, and the copy in TCRdb shows in-frame clones only, minus some. The V and J calls and clone size come from that table; D and trimming were worked out from the DNA. Here the sample spans fewer than 300,000 clones, about 76% being singletons. This CDR3 is built from 17 residues. CDR1 is KGHSH, CDR2 LQKENI, per germline. J lost 5 bases, V lost 3 bases, and 14 bases had no gene match. The clonotype originates from a woman between 55 and 75 years old with active or convalescent COVID-19. The J gene is TRBJ2-7, the V gene TRBV18; 9 bases are shared with TRBD1. The sample consisted of peripheral blood. The CDR3 DNA reads TGTGCCAGCTCACCCCTTACAACGGGACAGGGATATCACGAGCAGTACTTC. Its translation is CASSPLTTGQGYHEQYF.